The next 10 T cell receptor beta chains were all read from a single sample in a study of T cell responses to AZD1222 COVID-19 vaccine listed by TCRdb under 2021. The time point tag for this specimen amounts to: baseline before first vaccination. The library was obtained by the immunoSEQ multiplex PCR assay. Here the immuneACCESS table is served through TCRdb, limited to in-frame sequences with V and J called. Missing clones are a known gap in these copies; in checked studies unresolved V genes cover under half, and the rest lacks a known reason. This sample gives more than 150,000 clones in total; over 80% of them show up just once. In total, the top ten clones hold 6.1% of the sample. Sequences were derived from peripheral blood, sampled on day 0 of AZD1222 vaccination. Receptors were obtained from an adult in good health.

The chain carries TRBV18 and TRBJ1-1; the D is unclear. The germline V and J ends were trimmed by 2 bases and 1 base, with 8 bases remaining between them. Looked up from germline, CDR1 is KGHSH and CDR2 is LQKENI. The CDR3 is 14 amino acids. DNA of the CDR3: TGTGCCAGCTCACCAGATGCATCGAACACTGAAGCTTTCTTT. Its protein product is CASSPDASNTEAFF.

This clone was recorded once. DNA for the CDR3: TGTGCCACCAGTGATTTGACCTATGGCTACACCTTC. Amino acids: CATSDLTYGYTF. The V gene is TRBV24-1, the J gene TRBJ1-2, with D uncertain. Germline V lookup: CDR1 KGHDR, CDR2 SFDVKD. CDR3 length: 12 residues. The V gene lost 0 bases and the J gene lost 4 bases, with 2 bases spanning the gap.

The chain has TRBV30 and TRBJ1-4; D not resolved. Trimming cost V 5 bases and J 5 bases, with 6 bases left between them. This CDR3 spans 11 amino acids. The germline CDR1 and CDR2 sequences are GTSNPN and SVGIG (reference sequence). The CDR3 bases are TGTGCCTGGGAAGGAAATGAAAAACTGTTTTTT. Its protein is CAWEGNEKLFF.

The chain carries TRBV19 and TRBJ1-2; D is ambiguous. The V gene lost 7 bases and the J gene lost 4 bases, with 19 bases spanning the gap. The CDR3 totals 15 residues. Germline V gene lookup returns CDR1 LNHDA and CDR2 SQIVND (reference sequence). CDR3 amino acids: CASTTFEGITYGYTF. CDR3 coding DNA: TGTGCCAGTACCACGTTTGAAGGGATCACCTATGGCTACACCTTC.

V is TRBV2 and J is TRBJ1-2; D ambiguous. The CDR3 extends over 13 amino acids. Germline CDR1 and CDR2: SNHLY and FYNNEI. Trimming cost V 0 bases and J 5 bases, with 7 bases left between them. As DNA, the CDR3 is TGTGCCAGCAGTGAAGCGATGGGGTATGGCTACACCTTC. The encoded protein is CASSEAMGYGYTF.

V gene TRBV18 combines with J gene TRBJ2-5, with D unresolved. V lost 4 bases and J lost 2, with 5 bases in between. Germline V gives CDR1 KGHSH, CDR2 LQKENI. The CDR3 covers 12 residues. CDR3 residues: CASSLGQETQYF. The CDR3 DNA sequence: TGTGCCAGCTCACTTGGTCAAGAGACCCAGTACTTC.

The chain is built from TRBV3-1 (or the pseudogene TRBV3-2) and TRBJ1-1; 7 positions agree with TRBD1. The CDR3 loop spans 13 amino acids. The V segment lost 7 bases and the J segment 1 base; nucleotides outside the gene matches: 3. Germline V gene sequence: CDR1 LGHDT, CDR2 YNNKEL (reference sequence). The CDR3 DNA reads TGTGCCAGCATTGGGACAGAGAACACTGAAGCTTTCTTT. Translating it yields CASIGTENTEAFF.

This rearrangement joins TRBV19 to TRBJ1-3; D call uncertain. Between the trimmed V and J ends, which lost 3 bases and 9 bases, there was a span of 18 bases. CDR3 length: 15 residues. Germline V gene sequence: CDR1 LNHDA, CDR2 SQIVND (reference sequence). Here the CDR3 reads CASSMSQAATSTIYF. Written as DNA, the CDR3 is TGTGCCAGTAGTATGTCGCAGGCCGCGACTTCCACCATATATTTT.

The sample holds one count of this clone. The chain links TRBV6-2 or TRBV6-3 to TRBJ2-7; D possibly matches TRBD1 or TRBD2 (5 bases each). The CDR3 spans 14 residues. CDR1 MNHEY and CDR2 SVGEGT come from the germline V gene. V dropped 2 bases and J dropped 2 bases, with 10 bases sitting between them. Here the CDR3 reads CASSYRDGPYEQYF. CDR3 nucleotides: TGTGCCAGCAGTTACCGGGACGGTCCCTACGAGCAGTACTTC.

CDR3 coding DNA: TGCGCCAGCAGCCAACCGGACTCTGGAAACACCATATATTTT. Translation: CASSQPDSGNTIYF. This chain connects TRBV4-1 to TRBJ1-3; D is undetermined. Germline V gene lookup returns CDR1 MGHRA and CDR2 YSYEKL. V was trimmed by 2 bases and J by 0 bases, leaving 5 bases between them. The CDR3 is made up of 14 amino acids.